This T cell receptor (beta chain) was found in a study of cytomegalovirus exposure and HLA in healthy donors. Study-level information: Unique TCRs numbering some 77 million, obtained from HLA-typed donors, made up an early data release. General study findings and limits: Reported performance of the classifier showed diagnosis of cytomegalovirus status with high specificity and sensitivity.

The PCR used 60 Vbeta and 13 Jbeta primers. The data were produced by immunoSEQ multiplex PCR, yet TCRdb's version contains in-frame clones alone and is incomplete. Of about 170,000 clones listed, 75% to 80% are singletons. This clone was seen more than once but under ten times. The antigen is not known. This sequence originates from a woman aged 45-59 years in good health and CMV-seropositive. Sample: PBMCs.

CDR3 nucleotide sequence: TGTGCCAGCAGCGAACGCAAGGGACTAGGTGCAGATACGCAGTATTTT. Translating gives CASSERKGLGADTQYF. V usage is TRBV9 and J usage is TRBJ2-3; TRBD2 aligns across 8 bases. V gave up 3 bases and J gave up 4 bases; unmatched junction bases: 10. Germline lookup yields CDR1 SGDLS and CDR2 YYNGEE. This CDR3 is built from 16 residues.